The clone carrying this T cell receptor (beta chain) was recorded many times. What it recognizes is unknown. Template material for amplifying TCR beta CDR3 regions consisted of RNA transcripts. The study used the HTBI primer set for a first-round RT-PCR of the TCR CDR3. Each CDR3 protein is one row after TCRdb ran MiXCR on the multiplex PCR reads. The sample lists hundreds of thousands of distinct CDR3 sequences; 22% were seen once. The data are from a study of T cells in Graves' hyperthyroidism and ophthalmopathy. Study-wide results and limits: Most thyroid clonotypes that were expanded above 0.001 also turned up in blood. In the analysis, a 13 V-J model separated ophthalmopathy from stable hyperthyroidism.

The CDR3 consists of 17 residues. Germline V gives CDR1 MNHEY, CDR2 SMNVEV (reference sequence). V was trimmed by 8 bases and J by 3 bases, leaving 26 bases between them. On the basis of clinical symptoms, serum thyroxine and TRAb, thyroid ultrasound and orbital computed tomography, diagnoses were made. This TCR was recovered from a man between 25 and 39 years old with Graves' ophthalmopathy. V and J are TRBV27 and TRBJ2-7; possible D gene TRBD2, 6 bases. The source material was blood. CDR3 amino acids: CASALGLGGSKGYEQYF. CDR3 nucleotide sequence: TGTGCCAGCGCCCTTGGGCTGGGAGGCTCAAAAGGCTACGAGCAGTACTTC.